This TCR beta chain was observed in a study of shared clonotypes between healthy human individuals. TCRdb's table, derived via immunoSEQ multiplex PCR, lists solely in-frame clones and lacks some. The repertoire holds 2,500,000 or so clones, with 93% as singletons. Per germline, CDR1 MNHNS and CDR2 SASEGT. V lost 10 bases and J 6 bases, leaving 10 bases between the germline ends. CDR3 length equals 11 residues. The chain combines TRBV6-1 with TRBJ2-1, with D possibly TRBD1 on 6 matching bases. The origin of this receptor is a man in his late teens or twenties in good health. Some clones in this sample may be carry-over from other donors' samples. Sequencing was performed on naive CD4+ T cells from PBMCs. Subset in this sample: CD45RA+ positively selected. The CDR3 is CATMTGNEQFF. The CDR3 bases are TGTGCCACCATGACAGGCAATGAGCAGTTCTTC.